This T cell receptor (beta chain) was observed in a study of T cell changes during pregnancy in multiple sclerosis. This table comes from immunoSEQ multiplex PCR, and its TCRdb copy is limited to in-frame clones, with some not included. The sample consists of roughly 15,000 clones, 70% to 90% of them appearing once. The receptor was derived from a female donor in good health, enrolled as a control in a pregnancy study. Material: CD8+ T cells from peripheral blood mononuclear cells, obtained in the second trimester of pregnancy.

As DNA, the CDR3 is TGTGCCAGCAGCCCAGGGGAGAACACTGAAGCTTTCTTT. Protein product: CASSPGENTEAFF. V usage is TRBV9 and J usage is TRBJ1-1; weak D call: TRBD1 (6 bases). Germline-derived CDR1 and CDR2 are SGDLS and YYNGEE. V shed 4 bases and J shed 1 base, with 8 bases lying between them. The CDR3 extends over 13 amino acids.